One and the same sample provided the 12 T cell receptor beta chains below, sequenced in a study of Ad26.COV2.S vaccination and SARS-CoV-2 variants. The treatment is: around 19 received Ad26.COV2.S at low or high dose, single or two shots; about 5 received placebo; per-sample allocation not given. Specimens were obtained on day 63 following the first vaccine or placebo injection. The protocol was immunoSEQ multiplex PCR, while the TCRdb copy is restricted to in-frame clones and leaves out a portion. The sample has roughly 680,000 clones, 89% seen once. The sequencing used peripheral blood, collected in a trial of Ad26.COV2.S vaccine versus placebo. All receptors derive from a person between 18 and 59 years old who received the Ad26.COV2.S COVID-19 vaccine or a placebo.

The chain joins TRBV6-5 to TRBJ2-7; D is possibly TRBD1 (6 bases). This CDR3 is 14 amino acids long. The V and J ends lost 6 bases and 0 bases respectively, with 12 bases between them. Germline loops: CDR1 MNHEY, CDR2 SVGAGI. The CDR3 DNA follows: TGTGCCAGCAGCCCGACAGGTTACTCCTACGAGCAGTACTTC. Translating gives CASSPTGYSYEQYF.

The J gene is TRBJ1-3, the V gene TRBV5-1; D gene uncertain. The germline V gene encodes CDR1 SGHRS and CDR2 YFSETQ. This CDR3 contains 15 residues. V was clipped by 5 bases and J by 0 bases, with 12 bases between them. The CDR3 here is CASRGMPSSGNTIYF. DNA for the CDR3: TGCGCCAGCAGGGGAATGCCTAGCTCTGGAAACACCATATATTTT.

The chain links TRBV7-9 to TRBJ2-3, with TRBD2 matching 9 bases. Per the germline V gene, CDR1 is SEHNR and CDR2 is FQNEAQ (reference sequence). The CDR3 contains 17 residues. Trimming at V came to 2 bases and at J to 4 bases, leaving 10 bases not matched to a gene. This chain's CDR3 is CASSLPPTSGSADTQYF. The CDR3 DNA sequence: TGTGCCAGCAGCTTACCTCCGACTAGCGGTTCAGCAGATACGCAGTATTTT.

The chain employs TRBV10-3 and TRBJ1-4, with D hard to call. Germline-derived CDR1 and CDR2 are ENHRY and SYGVKD. The CDR3 is 13 residues long. V was cut by 6 bases and J by 7 bases, with 12 bases left in between. The CDR3 bases are TGTGCCATCAGAGAGATTGACGGTGAAAAACTGTTTTTT. Its protein is CAIREIDGEKLFF.

The chain recombines TRBV7-8 with TRBJ1-1; no clear D. Germline CDR1 is SGHVS and CDR2 is FQNEAQ. This CDR3 is built from 11 residues. The V end was cut by 0 bases, the J end by 11 bases, with 7 bases between. The CDR3 sequence is CASSLANRAFF. In DNA, the CDR3 is TGTGCCAGCAGCTTAGCTAATAGGGCTTTCTTT.

CDR3 residues: CASSRDYTDTQYF. Written as DNA, the CDR3 is TGTGCCAGCTCCAGGGACTACACAGATACGCAGTATTTT. The chain uses TRBV19 and TRBJ2-3; TRBD2 aligns across 7 bases. The CDR3 loop spans 13 amino acids. V trimming: 9 bases; J trimming: 2 bases; junction bases outside the gene matches: 5. Germline lookup yields CDR1 LNHDA and CDR2 SQIVND (reference sequence).

This clone was recorded only once. The genes are TRBV6-6 and TRBJ2-7; 7 nucleotides agree with TRBD1. V was pared by 8 bases and J by 4 bases, with 8 bases of the junction left unmatched. The CDR3 is 13 amino acids. Germline V gives CDR1 MNHNY, CDR2 SVGAGI (reference sequence). The CDR3 spells CASSEGGRYEQYF. CDR3 in DNA: TGTGCCAGCTCAGAAGGGGGCCGGTACGAGCAGTACTTC.

The rearrangement uses TRBV6-2 or TRBV6-3 and TRBJ1-3, with 7 bases aligning to TRBD1. This CDR3 region has 15 residues. V trimming: 5 bases; J trimming: 0 bases; junction bases outside the gene matches: 4. Germline V lookup: CDR1 MNHEY, CDR2 SVGEGT. The CDR3 region has the DNA TGTGCCAGCAGTACTCGGGACAGCTCTGGAAACACCATATATTTT. Its protein is CASSTRDSSGNTIYF.

A few counts support this clone. J is TRBJ2-7 and V is TRBV5-1; TRBD1 matches 9 bases. There are 15 residues in the CDR3. V lost 5 bases to trimming and J lost 1 base; unmatched junction nucleotides: 7. Per the germline V gene, CDR1 is SGHRS and CDR2 is YFSETQ. Written as DNA, the CDR3 is TGCGCCAGCAGACCCAGGACAGGGGCGTCCTACGAGCAGTACTTC. Protein: CASRPRTGASYEQYF.

CDR3 protein: CASSLAGTWDEQYF. The DNA of the CDR3 is TGCGCCAGCAGCTTGGCCGGGACGTGGGACGAGCAGTACTTC. The gene calls are TRBV5-1 and TRBJ2-7; D may correspond to TRBD1 or TRBD2 (5 bases each). Germline-derived CDR1 and CDR2 are SGHRS and YFSETQ. The CDR3 is made up of 14 amino acids. The V gene lost 0 bases and the J gene lost 5 bases, with 12 bases spanning the gap.

The rearrangement links TRBV2 to TRBJ2-2, with D possibly being TRBD2 (5 bases). Trimming stripped 2 bases from V and 5 bases from J, with 12 bases between. Germline V lookup: CDR1 SNHLY, CDR2 FYNNEI. The CDR3 loop spans 15 amino acids. The CDR3 coding sequence is TGTGCCAGCAGTGAAATCGCGGGCGTAACCGGGGAGCTGTTTTTT. Protein sequence: CASSEIAGVTGELFF. The full variable domain, in which reference TRBV2 and TRBJ2-2 provide the parts outside the CDR3, is EPEVTQTPSHQVTQMGQEVILRCVPISNHLYFYWYRQILGQKVEFLVSFYNNEISEKSEIFDDQFSVERPDGSNFTLKIRSTKLEDSAMYFCASSEIAGVTGELFFGEGSRLTVL.

Here the CDR3 reads CASRPGPARQETQYF. The CDR3 coding sequence is TGTGCCAGCAGGCCGGGACCAGCGCGCCAAGAGACCCAGTACTTC. The chain combines TRBV6-4 with TRBJ2-5, with D perhaps matching TRBD1 or TRBD2 (5 bases each). This CDR3 contains 15 residues. Between the trimmed V and J ends, which lost 6 bases and 1 base, there was a span of 15 bases. Germline V gives CDR1 MRHNA, CDR2 SNTAGT.